The 2 T cell receptor beta chains reported below all come from one sample, sequenced in a study of shared clonotypes between healthy human individuals. The assay was immunoSEQ multiplex PCR, and TCRdb's table has in-frame clones only and misses some. The sample has about 610,000 clones, around 96% seen once; the top ten hold about 0.12%. Terminally differentiated effector memory CD45RA+ cells were excluded from the naive CD8 cells, which were CD45RO-negative and positively selected for CCR7. Source material: naive CD8+ T cells sorted from blood. The receptors were sampled from a woman aged 25-40 years in good health.

The V call is TRBV7-3, the J call TRBJ2-7; D is perhaps TRBD2 (6 bases). Per germline, CDR1 SGHTA and CDR2 FQGTGA. Trimming took 1 base from V and 6 from J, leaving 7 bases between them. The CDR3 loop spans 12 amino acids. In nucleotides, the CDR3 is TGTGCCAGCAGCTTAATGGGGGGCGAGCAGTACTTC. This codes for CASSLMGGEQYF.

This sequence joins TRBV9 and TRBJ2-1, with 7 nucleotides matching TRBD2. The CDR3 contains 17 residues. The V and J ends lost 0 bases and 7 bases, in that order; junction bases with no gene match: 13. Germline loops: CDR1 SGDLS, CDR2 YYNGEE. CDR3 DNA sequence: TGTGCCAGCAGCGTAGGCTTTAAGCGGGATCAAAGGAATGAGCAGTTCTTC. Protein: CASSVGFKRDQRNEQFF.